The 24 T cell receptor beta chains below come from one sample, sequenced in a study of control samples from healthy donors and cancer patients. Sequencing was performed with immunoSEQ multiplex PCR; in TCRdb, only in-frame clones are kept and a portion is missing. The sample includes some 160,000 clones, approximately 88% of them seen just once. The sample comprised blood. All receptors come from a man under 40 in good health.

Here the CDR3 reads CSASTGLAGGYNEQFF. The CDR3 nucleotides read TGCAGTGCTAGTACGGGACTAGCGGGCGGCTACAATGAGCAGTTCTTC. The rearrangement links TRBV20-1 to TRBJ2-1; 12 bases fit TRBD2. Germline V gene lookup returns CDR1 DFQATT and CDR2 SNEGSKA (reference sequence). V shed 3 bases and J 3 bases; nucleotides not matched to a gene: 6. This CDR3 is built from 16 residues.

This sequence joins TRBV12-3 or TRBV12-4 and TRBJ2-4; the match to TRBD1 covers 7 bases. The length of the CDR3 is 12 residues. With V trimmed by 6 bases and J by 7 bases, 3 bases remained unmatched. CDR3 bases: TGTGCCAGCAGGGGGACAGCGAACATTCAGTACTTC. Its protein is CASRGTANIQYF.

The chain has TRBV9 and TRBJ1-5, with a tentative D call TRBD1 (5 bases). The V and J ends lost 0 bases and 3 bases respectively, with 10 bases between them. CDR1 and CDR2 (germline): SGDLS, YYNGEE. CDR3 length: 15 residues. The DNA of the CDR3 is TGTGCCAGCAGCGTAGGAGGGGAGGCCAATCAGCCCCAGCATTTT. This translates into CASSVGGEANQPQHF.

The V and J genes are TRBV11-1 and TRBJ2-3; D gene ambiguous. V was clipped by 2 bases and J by 4 bases, with 7 bases between them. Germline CDR1 and CDR2: SGHAT and FQDESV (reference sequence). The CDR3 loop spans 13 amino acids. The CDR3 sequence is CASSLIPSDTQYF. As DNA, the CDR3 is TGTGCCAGCAGCTTAATACCCTCAGATACGCAGTATTTT.

This clone appeared once. J is TRBJ1-2 and V is TRBV27; the D is unclear. V lost 4 bases, J lost 4 bases, and 16 bases lay in between. This CDR3 has 15 amino acids. Germline V gene data show CDR1 as MNHEY and CDR2 as SMNVEV (reference sequence). The CDR3 DNA is TGTGCCAGCAGTTCCAGCCCGGGAGGGAGCTATGGCTACACCTTC. Translated, it gives CASSSSPGGSYGYTF.

This clone was found a few times. The chain carries TRBV6-5 and TRBJ1-2; 9 bases agree with TRBD1. Germline V CDR1 and CDR2: MNHEY, SVGAGI. The trim removed 0 bases at V and 2 bases at J, leaving 4 bases unmatched. This CDR3 has 16 amino acids. CDR3 sequence reads: CASSYSYRGQNYGYTF. The CDR3 DNA reads as TGTGCCAGCAGTTACTCCTACAGGGGGCAAAACTATGGCTACACCTTC.

This clone was seen a handful of times. The chain links TRBV4-3 to TRBJ2-7; 11 positions match TRBD2. V gave up 0 bases and J gave up 0 bases; unmatched junction bases: 4. There are 17 residues in the CDR3. The germline gives CDR1 LGHNA, CDR2 YSLEER. The CDR3: CASSQDLGLAVSYEQYF. Written as DNA, the CDR3 is TGCGCCAGCAGCCAAGACTTGGGACTAGCGGTCTCCTACGAGCAGTACTTC.

The chain employs TRBV7-2 and TRBJ2-4; D might be TRBD2 (6 bases). The CDR3 spans 15 residues. Per germline, CDR1 SGHTA and CDR2 FQGNSA. Trimming shortened V by 5 bases and J by 8 bases, and 19 bases separated the two germline ends. Here the CDR3 reads CASSPQVGGDDIQYF. The CDR3 DNA reads as TGTGCCAGCAGCCCGCAAGTGGGAGGTGACGACATTCAGTACTTC.

This chain joins TRBV7-9 and TRBJ1-5; D uncertain. V lost 5 bases and J lost 7, with 12 bases in between. In germline, CDR1 is SEHNR, CDR2 FQNEAQ (reference sequence). The CDR3 extends over 13 amino acids. CDR3: CASSLGETQPQHF. DNA for the CDR3: TGTGCCAGCAGCCTGGGTGAGACCCAGCCCCAGCATTTT.

The V and J genes are TRBV19 and TRBJ1-1; TRBD1 is a possible D gene (5 bases). The CDR3 covers 14 residues. Trimming took off 1 base at V and 6 bases at J, with 12 bases between the two ends. Germline CDR1 LNHDA, CDR2 SQIVND (reference sequence). The CDR3: CASSIGGGTAEAFF. DNA of the CDR3: TGTGCCAGTAGTATAGGGGGGGGAACGGCTGAAGCTTTCTTT.

The V gene is TRBV5-5, the J gene TRBJ1-5; D is uncertain. Trimming removed 3 bases from V and 4 bases from J, with 8 bases in between. There are 13 residues in the CDR3. Germline CDR1 reads SGHKS; CDR2 reads YYEKEE (reference sequence). CDR3 protein: CASSWTGNQPQHF. The CDR3 coding sequence is TGTGCCAGCAGCTGGACTGGGAATCAGCCCCAGCATTTT.

This chain joins TRBV4-1 and TRBJ2-4; D remains ambiguous. This CDR3 comprises 16 residues. V was pared by 1 base and J by 0 bases, with 10 bases between. Germline lookup yields CDR1 MGHRA and CDR2 YSYEKL. CDR3 coding DNA: TGCGCCAGCAGCCAAGTCACCAGCATAGCCAAAAACATTCAGTACTTC. The encoded protein is CASSQVTSIAKNIQYF.

This clone showed up just a few times. V gene TRBV2 combines with J gene TRBJ2-7, with D possibly TRBD2 on 5 matching bases. V lost 7 bases and J 8 bases, leaving 21 bases between the germline ends. The CDR3 has 14 residues. From germline, CDR1 is SNHLY and CDR2 FYNNEI. The CDR3 sequence is CASNDEGINGKQYF. The DNA for the CDR3 is TGTGCCAGCAACGACGAGGGTATAAATGGGAAGCAGTACTTC.

V is TRBV5-1 and J is TRBJ2-2; 11 bases agree with TRBD2. Germline CDR1 is SGHRS and CDR2 is YFSETQ. Losses at the gene ends were 3 bases for V and 2 bases for J; bases not matched to a gene: 3. The CDR3 has 16 residues. CDR3 nucleotide sequence: TGCGCCAGCAGCTCGCTAGCGGGAGGAAACACCGGGGAGCTGTTTTTT. It translates to CASSSLAGGNTGELFF.

CDR3 amino acids: CASSPLAGGRDNEQFF. CDR3 DNA sequence: TGTGCCAGCAGCCCCCTAGCGGGGGGCCGAGATAATGAGCAGTTCTTC. V usage is TRBV13 and J usage is TRBJ2-1, with 11 nucleotides matching TRBD2. Germline loops: CDR1 PRHDT, CDR2 FYEKMQ (reference sequence). The CDR3 contains 16 residues. The trim removed 5 bases at V and 7 bases at J, leaving 10 bases unmatched.

The chain carries TRBV5-6 and TRBJ2-7, with D tentatively TRBD1 (6 bases). The CDR3 spans 15 residues. V lost 2 bases, J lost 1 base, and 13 bases lay in between. CDR1 and CDR2 (germline): SGHDT, YYEEEE. The CDR3 DNA sequence: TGTGCCAGCAGCTTCGCCACCGGGACATCCTACGAGCAGTACTTC. Translated, it gives CASSFATGTSYEQYF.

This clone was seen a single time. The rearrangement links TRBV7-3 to TRBJ2-3; 8 bases are shared with TRBD2. This CDR3 comprises 15 residues. Looked up from germline, CDR1 is SGHTA and CDR2 is FQGTGA. Trimming took 3 bases from V and 4 from J; bases not matched to a gene: 6. The CDR3 bases are TGTGCCAGCAGCTTCTTGGGCGGGAGGTCAGATACGCAGTATTTT. Protein: CASSFLGGRSDTQYF.

In its sample, this clone was seen many times. The chain combines TRBV4-3 with TRBJ2-3, with D perhaps TRBD2 (6 bases). The CDR3 runs 16 residues. CDR1 is LGHNA, CDR2 YSLEER, per germline. Trimming stripped 5 bases from V and 2 bases from J, with 17 bases between. This CDR3 reads CASSRRVIGLTDTQYF. The CDR3 nucleotides are TGCGCCAGCAGCAGGAGGGTAATTGGCCTCACAGATACGCAGTATTTT.

This clone is a singleton in its sample. V and J are TRBV7-3 and TRBJ2-7, with D tentatively TRBD2 (6 bases). CDR1 is SGHTA, CDR2 FQGTGA, per germline. This CDR3 has 14 residues. V lost 5 bases and J lost 0, with 11 bases in between. CDR3 loop: CASSRDSSSYEQYF. The CDR3, as DNA: TGTGCCAGCAGCCGGGACTCAAGCTCCTACGAGCAGTACTTC.

The V gene is TRBV12-5, the J gene TRBJ1-5; tentative D call: TRBD1 (5 bases). Trimming pared 3 bases from V and 1 base from J, leaving 19 bases between. The CDR3 sequence is 18 residues long. Germline assignment: CDR1 LGHNT and CDR2 FRNRAP. CDR3 sequence: CASGFGSGRVDSNQPQHF. DNA of the CDR3: TGTGCTAGTGGTTTTGGGTCAGGGCGAGTTGACAGCAATCAGCCCCAGCATTTT. Filled out from reference TRBV12-5 and TRBJ1-5, the complete variable domain reads DARVTQTPRHKVTEMGQEVTMRCQPILGHNTVFWYRQTMMQGLELLAYFRNRAPLDDSGMPKDRFSAEMPDATLATLKIQPSEPRDSAVYFCASGFGSGRVDSNQPQHFGDGTRLSIL.

This sequence joins TRBV7-9 and TRBJ1-1; 8 positions agree with TRBD1. CDR1 and CDR2 (germline): SEHNR, FQNEAQ (reference sequence). The CDR3 extends over 13 amino acids. J gave up 10 bases and V 4 bases, and 8 bases lay outside the gene matches. The CDR3 here is CASSSGQGLRAFF. CDR3 coding DNA: TGTGCCAGCAGCTCTGGACAGGGACTGAGAGCTTTCTTT.

The chain is built from TRBV19 and TRBJ2-1; 9 bases line up with TRBD2. The germline V gene has CDR1 LNHDA and CDR2 SQIVND (reference sequence). The ends lost 0 bases at V and 1 base at J; junction bases unmatched: 7. CDR3 length equals 18 residues. The CDR3 DNA follows: TGTGCCAGTAGTATAGATCTTGGGCTAGCGGGGTCCTACAATGAGCAGTTCTTC. Its protein product is CASSIDLGLAGSYNEQFF.

The J gene is TRBJ2-3, the V gene TRBV25-1; D is perhaps TRBD1 (6 bases). The ends were cut back, 3 bases at V and 5 bases at J, with 9 bases in the middle. Germline V lookup: CDR1 MGHDK, CDR2 SYGVNS. The CDR3 runs 13 residues. CDR3 nucleotides: TGTGCCAGCAGTGAGGGGGCTAGAGATACGCAGTATTTT. Protein product: CASSEGARDTQYF.

V usage is TRBV6-1 and J usage is TRBJ1-2; D uncertain. CDR3 length: 15 amino acids. The ends were cut back, 3 bases at V and 0 bases at J, with 11 bases in the middle. Germline V CDR1 and CDR2: MNHNS, SASEGT. The CDR3 is CASSDGWGANYGYTF. The CDR3 DNA reads TGTGCCAGCAGTGATGGGTGGGGTGCTAACTATGGCTACACCTTC.